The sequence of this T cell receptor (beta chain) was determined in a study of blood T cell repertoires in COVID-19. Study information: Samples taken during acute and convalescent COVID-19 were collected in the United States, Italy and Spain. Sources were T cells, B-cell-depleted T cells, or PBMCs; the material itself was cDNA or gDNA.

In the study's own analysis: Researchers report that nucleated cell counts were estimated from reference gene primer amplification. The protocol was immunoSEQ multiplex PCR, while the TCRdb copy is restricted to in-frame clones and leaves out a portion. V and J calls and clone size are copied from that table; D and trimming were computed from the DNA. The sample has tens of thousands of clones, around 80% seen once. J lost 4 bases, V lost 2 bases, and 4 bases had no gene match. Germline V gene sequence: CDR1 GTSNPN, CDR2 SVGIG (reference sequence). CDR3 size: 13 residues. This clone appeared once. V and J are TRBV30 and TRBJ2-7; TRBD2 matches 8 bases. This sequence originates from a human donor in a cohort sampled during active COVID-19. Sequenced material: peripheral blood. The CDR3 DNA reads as TGTGCCTGGAGTCAGGGACTAGAGTACGAGCAGTACTTC. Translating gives CAWSQGLEYEQYF.